These 6 T cell receptor beta chains came from one sample sequenced in a study of blood T cell repertoires in COVID-19. Clones were read by immunoSEQ multiplex PCR, and TCRdb kept only the in-frame ones, dropping some. This table has more than 90,000 clones, approximately 90% appearing once. The sequenced sample consisted of peripheral blood. These receptors were obtained from a woman aged 55-70 years with COVID-19, enrolled during active disease.

This clone was recorded only once. The rearrangement uses TRBV5-1 and TRBJ1-2; 7 positions agree with TRBD1. The germline CDR1 and CDR2 sequences are SGHRS and YFSETQ. The length of the CDR3 is 14 residues. With 4 bases clipped from V and 4 bases from J, the junction kept 7 bases outside the gene matches. CDR3 DNA: TGCGCCAGCAGCGGGACAGTGGCCTCCTATGGCTACACCTTC. As protein: CASSGTVASYGYTF.

The V call is TRBV21-1, the J call TRBJ2-7; TRBD1 reflects the table's D call only, with no check against the DNA. TRBV21-1 is a pseudogene segment. The CDR3 length is 15 residues. In DNA, the CDR3 is TGTGCCAGCAGCAAAGGGCGGACAGGGGAGGGCGAGCAGTACTTC. Protein sequence: CASSKGRTGEGEQYF.

The chain couples TRBV27 to TRBJ1-1; D ambiguous. V lost 3 bases and J lost 3, with 8 bases in between. CDR1 is MNHEY, CDR2 SMNVEV, per germline (reference sequence). The CDR3 is made up of 13 amino acids. The CDR3 DNA sequence: TGTGCCAGCAGTTTTCGTGTGTACACTGAAGCTTTCTTT. This encodes CASSFRVYTEAFF.

The J gene is TRBJ2-7, the V gene TRBV5-5, with D tentatively TRBD1 (5 bases). Per germline, CDR1 SGHKS and CDR2 YYEKEE (reference sequence). The V end lost 0 bases, the J end lost 3 bases, and 13 bases lay between the germline ends. This CDR3 region has 15 residues. The CDR3 protein is CASSLDPGLGYEQYF. DNA of the CDR3: TGTGCCAGCAGCTTGGACCCAGGGTTAGGCTACGAGCAGTACTTC.

CDR3 sequence: CASRPGPGQGSYEQYF. CDR3 bases: TGTGCCAGCAGACCTGGTCCGGGACAGGGGTCCTACGAGCAGTACTTC. The rearrangement links TRBV7-2 to TRBJ2-7; 10 bases are shared with TRBD1. The CDR3 sequence is 16 residues long. The germline gives CDR1 SGHTA, CDR2 FQGNSA. J was trimmed by 1 base and V by 6 bases; bases with no gene match: 9.

This chain connects TRBV9 to TRBJ1-2; D uncertain. V was cut by 0 bases and J by 5 bases, with 11 bases left in between. The CDR3 sequence is 14 residues long. Germline loops: CDR1 SGDLS, CDR2 YYNGEE. CDR3 residues: CASSVAGQSYGYTF. CDR3 coding DNA: TGTGCCAGCAGCGTAGCGGGTCAGAGTTATGGCTACACCTTC.